The rows below give T cell receptor beta chains drawn from one sample of a study of OX40 agonist ivuxolimab in advanced cancers. Sequencing was performed with immunoSEQ multiplex PCR; in TCRdb, only in-frame clones are kept and a portion is missing. The sample records roughly 38,000 clones, 74% being singletons. Sequences were derived from CD4+ or CD8+ T cells sorted from blood, sampled in a trial of the OX40 agonist ivuxolimab. The receptors come from an adult with an advanced solid tumor such as melanoma, head and neck, liver or kidney cancer. Both conserved end residues are part of each CDR3. Fields, in order: clone size, V gene, J gene, D gene, CDR3 DNA, CDR3 protein. A D gene is named only where the DNA matches it firmly. Size tells how often a clone was seen (once, few, many) or the class of an expanded clone, and some rows leave it out.

clone_size: .
v_call: TRBV29-1
j_call: TRBJ1-1
d_call: TRBD1
cdr3_nt: TGCAGCGCTGCCCGGGACAGGGGGCAAGGGGTGGGAATCACTGAAGCTTTCTTT
cdr3_aa: CSAARDRGQGVGITEAFF

clone_size: .
v_call: TRBV18
j_call: TRBJ2-3
d_call: .
cdr3_nt: TGTGCCAGCTCACCAACCGCAGGATCCACAGATACGCAGTATTTT
cdr3_aa: CASSPTAGSTDTQYF

clone_size: .
v_call: TRBV30
j_call: TRBJ1-1
d_call: .
cdr3_nt: TGTGCCTGGAGTCGGGCCGGAGCCACGAACACTGAAGCTTTCTTT
cdr3_aa: CAWSRAGATNTEAFF

clone_size: .
v_call: TRBV29-1
j_call: TRBJ2-5
d_call: TRBD2
cdr3_nt: TGCAGCGTTGAACCTAGCGGGGGGATACAAGAGACCCAGTACTTC
cdr3_aa: CSVEPSGGIQETQYF

clone_size: few
v_call: TRBV4-2
j_call: TRBJ1-3
d_call: .
cdr3_nt: TGTGCCAGCAGCCAAGAAGCCGGGTCTCCTGGAAACACCATATATTTT
cdr3_aa: CASSQEAGSPGNTIYF

clone_size: .
v_call: TRBV7-9
j_call: TRBJ1-1
d_call: .
cdr3_nt: TGTGCCAGCAGACCGGACAGACCTGAAGCTTTCTTT
cdr3_aa: CASRPDRPEAFF

clone_size: .
v_call: TRBV7-9
j_call: TRBJ2-3
d_call: TRBD1
cdr3_nt: TGTGCCAGCAGCTGGACAGGGTCTAGCACAGATACGCAGTATTTT
cdr3_aa: CASSWTGSSTDTQYF

clone_size: .
v_call: TRBV19
j_call: TRBJ1-1
d_call: .
cdr3_nt: TGTGCCAGTAGTCGCACAAGATACACTGAAGCTTTCTTT
cdr3_aa: CASSRTRYTEAFF

clone_size: .
v_call: TRBV2
j_call: TRBJ2-2
d_call: .
cdr3_nt: TGTGCCAGCAGGGCCTACGGCGGGGAGCTGTTTTTT
cdr3_aa: CASRAYGGELFF

clone_size: few
v_call: TRBV29-1
j_call: TRBJ2-5
d_call: .
cdr3_nt: TGCAGCGACTCGGACGGTGGGGAGACCCAGTACTTC
cdr3_aa: CSDSDGGETQYF

clone_size: once
v_call: TRBV6-5
j_call: TRBJ2-2
d_call: .
cdr3_nt: TGTGCCAGCAGAGGGAAGGGAGGAACCGGGGAGCTGTTTTTT
cdr3_aa: CASRGKGGTGELFF

clone_size: once
v_call: TRBV5-6
j_call: TRBJ1-1
d_call: .
cdr3_nt: TGTGCCAGCAGCACCCAGGGGTTCATGAACACTGAAGCTTTCTTT
cdr3_aa: CASSTQGFMNTEAFF

clone_size: .
v_call: TRBV19
j_call: TRBJ2-3
d_call: .
cdr3_nt: TGTGCCAGTAGTAGCAGGGGGACGGGGGCAGATACGCAGTATTTT
cdr3_aa: CASSSRGTGADTQYF

clone_size: .
v_call: TRBV12-5
j_call: TRBJ2-3
d_call: .
cdr3_nt: TGTGCTAGTGGTACCCACCCGGGAAGAGATACGCAGTATTTT
cdr3_aa: CASGTHPGRDTQYF

clone_size: .
v_call: TRBV9
j_call: TRBJ2-7
d_call: .
cdr3_nt: TGTGCCAGCAGTCCGGACAGCTTCCCCTACGAGCAGTACTTC
cdr3_aa: CASSPDSFPYEQYF

clone_size: .
v_call: TRBV6-1
j_call: TRBJ2-7
d_call: .
cdr3_nt: TGTGCCAGCAGCCTACAGGGTATAGGGTACGAGCAGTACTTC
cdr3_aa: CASSLQGIGYEQYF

clone_size: .
v_call: TRBV30
j_call: TRBJ2-4
d_call: .
cdr3_nt: TGTGCCTGGGGGGTCAGCGCTTGGACGCTAGCCAAAAACATTCAGTACTTC
cdr3_aa: CAWGVSAWTLAKNIQYF

clone_size: .
v_call: TRBV11-2
j_call: TRBJ2-2
d_call: .
cdr3_nt: TGTGCCAGCAGAAGAGAGGGAGACACCGGGGAGCTGTTTTTT
cdr3_aa: CASRREGDTGELFF

clone_size: .
v_call: TRBV7-8
j_call: TRBJ1-5
d_call: .
cdr3_nt: TGTGCCAGCAGCTTAGCGTTCAAGGGTAATCAGCCCCAGCATTTT
cdr3_aa: CASSLAFKGNQPQHF

clone_size: once
v_call: TRBV6-6
j_call: TRBJ1-2
d_call: .
cdr3_nt: TGTGCCAGCAGTTACTCTGACCTCGGAGGCTACACCTTC
cdr3_aa: CASSYSDLGGYTF

clone_size: .
v_call: TRBV6-5
j_call: TRBJ1-1
d_call: TRBD1
cdr3_nt: TGTGCCAGCAGTTTATCGTCGACAGGGTCTGAAGCTTTCTTT
cdr3_aa: CASSLSSTGSEAFF

clone_size: .
v_call: TRBV7-2
j_call: TRBJ1-1
d_call: TRBD1
cdr3_nt: TGTGCCAGCAGCTTAAGAGGACAGGAGAACACTGAAGCTTTCTTT
cdr3_aa: CASSLRGQENTEAFF

clone_size: medium-sized
v_call: TRBV7-8
j_call: TRBJ1-6
d_call: .
cdr3_nt: TGTGCCAGCAGCTTAGCCCCCGGAGGGAATTCACCCCTCCACTTT
cdr3_aa: CASSLAPGGNSPLHF

clone_size: once
v_call: TRBV5-1
j_call: TRBJ2-2
d_call: .
cdr3_nt: TGCGCCAGCATCTCCTCGGGTACTCGGGAGCTGTTTTTT
cdr3_aa: CASISSGTRELFF

clone_size: .
v_call: TRBV7-2
j_call: TRBJ1-1
d_call: .
cdr3_nt: TGTGCCAGCAGCTTACGCCGATGGGACACTGAAGCTTTCTTT
cdr3_aa: CASSLRRWDTEAFF

clone_size: once
v_call: TRBV5-4
j_call: TRBJ1-6
d_call: .
cdr3_nt: TGTGCCAGCAGCTTGGGGGGGCGAAGCTCCTATAATTCACCCCTCCACTTT
cdr3_aa: CASSLGGRSSYNSPLHF

clone_size: .
v_call: TRBV5-1
j_call: TRBJ2-2
d_call: TRBD1
cdr3_nt: TGCGCCAGCAGAGTCAGGACAGGGGAATTCGGGGAGCTGTTTTTT
cdr3_aa: CASRVRTGEFGELFF

clone_size: once
v_call: TRBV2
j_call: TRBJ1-6
d_call: .
cdr3_nt: TGTGCCAGCAGTGATGAGGACCCCAGGTATAATTCACCCCTCCACTTT
cdr3_aa: CASSDEDPRYNSPLHF

clone_size: .
v_call: TRBV19
j_call: TRBJ1-4
d_call: .
cdr3_nt: TGTGCCAGCCCTCATCCCGGGGTTCCGGATGAAAAACTGTTTTTT
cdr3_aa: CASPHPGVPDEKLFF

clone_size: once
v_call: TRBV30
j_call: TRBJ1-1
d_call: .
cdr3_nt: TGTGCCTGGAGTAGAAGGGCGGAAGCTTTCTTT
cdr3_aa: CAWSRRAEAFF

clone_size: few
v_call: TRBV19
j_call: TRBJ1-5
d_call: .
cdr3_nt: TGTGCCAGTAGTATGGGCAGGGGTATGCAGCCCCAGCATTTT
cdr3_aa: CASSMGRGMQPQHF

clone_size: .
v_call: TRBV9
j_call: TRBJ2-7
d_call: TRBD1
cdr3_nt: TGTGCCAGCAGCGTGTCGGGGCAGGGGGTGTCTGCCGAGCAGTACTTC
cdr3_aa: CASSVSGQGVSAEQYF

clone_size: few
v_call: TRBV2
j_call: TRBJ2-3
d_call: .
cdr3_nt: TGTGCCAGCAGTGCCCCCCGGACCTTCACAGATACGCAGTATTTT
cdr3_aa: CASSAPRTFTDTQYF

clone_size: few
v_call: TRBV5-1
j_call: TRBJ1-2
d_call: .
cdr3_nt: TGCGCCAGCAGCTCGGACGGGAACTATGGCTACACCTTC
cdr3_aa: CASSSDGNYGYTF

clone_size: .
v_call: TRBV6-1
j_call: TRBJ1-6
d_call: .
cdr3_nt: TGTGCCAGCACCCGGACAGACTATAATTCACCCCTCCACTTT
cdr3_aa: CASTRTDYNSPLHF

clone_size: .
v_call: TRBV2
j_call: TRBJ1-6
d_call: TRBD1
cdr3_nt: TGTGCCAGCAGTGAGGGACAGAGAGATAATTCACCCCTCCACTTT
cdr3_aa: CASSEGQRDNSPLHF

clone_size: .
v_call: TRBV5-4
j_call: TRBJ1-2
d_call: .
cdr3_nt: TGTGCCAGCAGCTTGGCCTTGGAAGCTGGCTACACCTTC
cdr3_aa: CASSLALEAGYTF

clone_size: .
v_call: TRBV18
j_call: TRBJ1-2
d_call: TRBD1
cdr3_nt: TGTGCCAGCTCACCGGAGGGGGCCTATGGCTACACCTTC
cdr3_aa: CASSPEGAYGYTF

clone_size: many
v_call: TRBV5-1
j_call: TRBJ2-2
d_call: .
cdr3_nt: TGCGCCAGCAGCCACAGGGCGAACACCGGGGAGCTGTTTTTT
cdr3_aa: CASSHRANTGELFF

clone_size: .
v_call: TRBV5-6
j_call: TRBJ2-1
d_call: TRBD1
cdr3_nt: TGTGCCAGCAGCTTAGGGGGACAGGGAAGTGAGCAGTTCTTC
cdr3_aa: CASSLGGQGSEQFF

clone_size: once
v_call: TRBV6-6
j_call: TRBJ1-5
d_call: .
cdr3_nt: TGTGCCAGCAGTTACGATTCTCGGGACCCCATTTTTTTT
cdr3_aa: CASSYDSRDPIFF

clone_size: .
v_call: TRBV7-2
j_call: TRBJ2-5
d_call: .
cdr3_nt: TGTGCCAGCAGCTTAGGGGTGGGGACCAGGGAGACCCAGTACTTC
cdr3_aa: CASSLGVGTRETQYF

clone_size: .
v_call: TRBV6-6
j_call: TRBJ1-2
d_call: TRBD1
cdr3_nt: TGTGCCAGCAGTTCCGACAGGGGGCATGGCTACACCTTC
cdr3_aa: CASSSDRGHGYTF

clone_size: .
v_call: TRBV6-1
j_call: TRBJ1-5
d_call: .
cdr3_nt: TGTGCCAGCAGTGAACGCAATCAGCCCCAGCATTTT
cdr3_aa: CASSERNQPQHF

clone_size: .
v_call: TRBV19
j_call: TRBJ1-1
d_call: .
cdr3_nt: TGTGCCAGTGCAAGAATAGACAAGGCCACTGAAGCTTTCTTT
cdr3_aa: CASARIDKATEAFF

clone_size: .
v_call: TRBV19
j_call: TRBJ2-2
d_call: TRBD2
cdr3_nt: TGTGCCAGTAGTGGGACTACTTACACCGGGGAGCTGTTTTTT
cdr3_aa: CASSGTTYTGELFF

clone_size: .
v_call: TRBV6-1
j_call: TRBJ1-6
d_call: .
cdr3_nt: TGTGCCAGCAGTGAAGCGGTGGCCGAACCGAGCTCCTATAATTCACCCCTCCACTTT
cdr3_aa: CASSEAVAEPSSYNSPLHF

clone_size: .
v_call: TRBV19
j_call: TRBJ2-6
d_call: TRBD2
cdr3_nt: TGTGCCAGTAGTCCAGTTTTCGGGGGGGTCTCAGAAGGGGCCAACGTCCTGACTTTC
cdr3_aa: CASSPVFGGVSEGANVLTF

clone_size: .
v_call: TRBV25-1
j_call: TRBJ2-3
d_call: .
cdr3_nt: TGTGCCAGCAGTGTTCCCAGGGGAGTAGATACGCAGTATTTT
cdr3_aa: CASSVPRGVDTQYF

clone_size: many
v_call: TRBV30
j_call: TRBJ1-1
d_call: .
cdr3_nt: TGTGCCTGGAGTGTATCCCGGACCAAAGCTTTCTTT
cdr3_aa: CAWSVSRTKAFF

clone_size: .
v_call: TRBV28
j_call: TRBJ2-6
d_call: TRBD1
cdr3_nt: TGTGCCACCCGGACAGGCTCCACCTCTGGGGCCAACGTCCTGACTTTC
cdr3_aa: CATRTGSTSGANVLTF

clone_size: few
v_call: TRBV7-3
j_call: TRBJ2-5
d_call: TRBD2
cdr3_nt: TGTGCCAGCAGCTTAGCTGGTGCGGGGGGAGAGACCCAGTACTTC
cdr3_aa: CASSLAGAGGETQYF

clone_size: .
v_call: TRBV6-1
j_call: TRBJ1-2
d_call: .
cdr3_nt: TGTGCCAGCAGTGAGTTTGAGTATGGCTACACCTTC
cdr3_aa: CASSEFEYGYTF

clone_size: .
v_call: TRBV5-1
j_call: TRBJ2-2
d_call: .
cdr3_nt: TGCGCCAGCAGCGCGCTTAAGCAGTCGGGCGGGGAGCTGTTTTTT
cdr3_aa: CASSALKQSGGELFF